The 8 T cell receptor beta chains below were found in one sample sequenced in a study of blood T cell repertoires in COVID-19. The assay was immunoSEQ multiplex PCR, and TCRdb's table has in-frame clones only and misses some. The profile covers 300,000 to 350,000 clones, with about nine tenths appearing a single time and approximately 2.9% taken by the ten largest. Source material: peripheral blood. The receptors derive from a woman aged 25 to 39 with COVID-19, enrolled during active disease.

In this sample, this clone turned up once. This chain joins TRBV13 and TRBJ2-3, with unresolved D. Deletions cut 5 bases from V and 0 bases from J, with 15 bases between. The germline V gene encodes CDR1 PRHDT and CDR2 FYEKMQ (reference sequence). This CDR3 region has 16 residues. The CDR3 DNA is TGTGCCAGCAGCCACCCCGCCCCAGGAAGCACAGATACGCAGTATTTT. The encoded protein is CASSHPAPGSTDTQYF.

The chain has TRBV5-1 and TRBJ1-3; TRBD1 matches 10 bases. Germline V lookup: CDR1 SGHRS, CDR2 YFSETQ. V lost 1 base to trimming and J lost 4 bases; unmatched junction nucleotides: 8. This CDR3 contains 17 residues. The CDR3 DNA follows: TGCGCCAGCAGCTTGCTGGACAGGGGGATCTCGGGAAACACCATATATTTT. Translated: CASSLLDRGISGNTIYF. The full variable domain, its missing parts supplied by reference TRBV5-1 and TRBJ1-3, is KAGVTQTPRYLIKTRGQQVTLSCSPISGHRSVSWYQQTPGQGLQFLFEYFSETQRNKGNFPGRFSGRQFSNSRSEMNVSTLELGDSALYLCASSLLDRGISGNTIYFGEGSWLTVV.

This chain uses TRBV5-1 with TRBJ1-5; a weak D match, TRBD1 (5 bases). This CDR3 region has 15 residues. In germline, CDR1 is SGHRS, CDR2 YFSETQ. V was cut by 4 bases and J by 4 bases, with 15 bases left in between. The CDR3 DNA reads TGCGCCAGCAGCCTCAACGGGGGGGAGAATCAGCCCCAGCATTTT. Translated: CASSLNGGENQPQHF.

The chain combines TRBV5-4 with TRBJ2-3, with a weak D call TRBD1 (5 bases). Germline V lookup: CDR1 SGHNT, CDR2 YYREEE (reference sequence). The CDR3 extends over 14 amino acids. The V end lost 10 bases, the J end lost 3 bases, and 18 bases lay between the germline ends. The CDR3 sequence is CAARQGARTDTQYF. The CDR3 DNA reads TGTGCCGCCCGGCAAGGGGCTAGGACAGATACGCAGTATTTT.

The J gene is TRBJ2-7, the V gene TRBV19; possible D gene TRBD1, 6 bases. Trimming pared 5 bases from V and 7 bases from J, leaving 15 bases between. This CDR3 comprises 13 residues. Per germline, CDR1 LNHDA and CDR2 SQIVND (reference sequence). The CDR3 DNA follows: TGTGCCAGTAGTCCCACAGGGACCACAGAGCAGTACTTC. Amino acid sequence: CASSPTGTTEQYF.

In regard to this clone: Other DNA sequences in this sample translate to the same CDR3. This sequence joins TRBV4-1 and TRBJ2-7; a possible D gene is TRBD1 (5 bases). This CDR3 region has 14 residues. The V end was cut by 1 base, the J end by 2 bases, with 9 bases between. CDR1 MGHRA and CDR2 YSYEKL come from the germline V gene. The CDR3 DNA reads as TGCGCCAGCAGCCAAGGGCAGGGCGCCTACGAGCAGTACTTC. Protein sequence: CASSQGQGAYEQYF.

V gene TRBV6-5 combines with J gene TRBJ1-2; TRBD1 might be the D (5 bases). The CDR3 runs 14 residues. Germline V CDR1 and CDR2: MNHEY, SVGAGI. Trimming removed 2 bases from V and 2 bases from J, with 9 bases in between. The CDR3 region has the DNA TGTGCCAGCAGTTACATTGGGGGGAACTATGGCTACACCTTC. Protein product: CASSYIGGNYGYTF.

The J gene is TRBJ2-3, the V gene TRBV6-6; D may be TRBD2 (5 bases). Trimming removed 11 bases from V and 1 base from J, with 16 bases in between. Germline V lookup: CDR1 MNHNY, CDR2 SVGAGI (reference sequence). This CDR3 contains 14 residues. CDR3 residues: CASGGERGTDTQYF. The CDR3 coding sequence is TGTGCCTCAGGTGGAGAGAGGGGCACAGATACGCAGTATTTT.